Sequencing of this TCR beta chain was carried out in a study of blood T cell repertoires in COVID-19 (dated by TCRdb to between 2020 and 2021). Describing the broader study: The collaborator samples originated in the United States, Italy and Spain and spanned the acute and convalescent phases of COVID-19. A freely available public database, intended as a resource for researchers studying the immune response to SARS-CoV-2, is where the repertoires were released. The dataset comprised deeply sampled blood TCRbeta repertoires from subjects exposed to, actively infected with, or recovered from COVID-19. Sample metadata almost always included a de-identified subject ID, COVID-19 status, age in years and sex. The samples were drawn from the first 160 participants of the ongoing ImmuneRACE study and from under 1,500 subjects provided by 6 global collaborators. The prospective study material was composed of cDNA or gDNA derived from T cells, B-cell-depleted T cells, or PBMCs. Where available, HLA class I and class II types were taken from metadata supplied by the sample provider and were not determined by assay-based typing. The study at large found these results: How much clinical and demographic metadata was included differed by source and by participant, and the metadata was provided uncurated.

Each collaborating institution followed its own protocols to collect whole blood in K2EDTA tubes. For TCRbeta analysis, collaborators shipped samples as frozen whole blood, isolated PBMCs, or DNA extracted from either of those sample types. TCRbeta CDR3 regions were amplified from genomic DNA using the immunoSEQ Assay, a bias-controlled multiplex PCR. The paper's data handling went like this. Nucleated cell counts per sample were estimated from amplification of reference gene primers within the assay. To quantify the absolute abundance of each unique TCRbeta CDR3 rearrangement, sequence reads were collapsed and filtered. For each sample, productive Simpson clonality was calculated as the square root of Simpson's diversity index across productive rearrangements. The immuneACCESS repertoire file appears here via TCRdb, limited to in-frame rearrangements. These files lack a portion of the clones; in checked studies, under half of the deficit traces to unresolved V genes, and the cause of the others is not known. That table furnishes V, J and clone size, whereas the DNA furnished D and trimming. For this sample there are fewer than 500,000 clones; over 65% appear just once. Under 1.2% of the sample is held by the ten biggest clonotypes.

The germline V gene provides CDR1 MNHEY and CDR2 SVGAGI. Inclusive of the bounding cysteine and phenylalanine, the CDR3 is 14 residues long. Of all the DNA, just the CDR3 is kept, 42 bases in frame from base 1. Trimmed from V: 8 bases; trimmed from J: 5 bases; junction bases lacking a gene match: 7. Remarks on this clone: Which antigen it targets is not known. Per-base qualities were not stored, and no clone one base away is much larger.

The sequence was obtained from a human donor with acute or convalescent COVID-19. The donor label of this sample is uncertain. The rearrangement joined TRBV6-5 to TRBJ2-1, and TRBD1 aligns with 9 junction nucleotides. Sequenced sample: peripheral blood. The DNA sequence is as follows: TGTGCCAGCCGCCGGGACAGGGAAAACAATGAGCAGTTCTTC. It is translated as CASRRDRENNEQFF.